This TCR beta chain was recorded in a study of response to subunit inactivated influenza vaccine. Of note for this clonotype: Its target is unknown.

Study outcomes and limitations: It was suggested by the authors that few new T cells are recruited by each seasonal influenza vaccination.

A single record per CDR3 protein comes from TCRdb applying MiXCR to the RT-PCR reads. The data show approximately 160,000 distinct CDR3 sequences, about 10% seen once. V lost 2 bases and J lost 3, with 11 bases in between. Germline V CDR1 and CDR2: MNHEY, SVGAGI. The CDR3 extends over 14 amino acids. This receptor was identified in a man between 50 and 69 years old who received an inactivated influenza vaccine. The material sequenced was CD8+ T cells sorted from PBMCs, taken roughly 24 months after vaccination. The chain combines TRBV6-5 with TRBJ2-7, with D unclear. CDR3 region: CASSYDERYYEQYF. In nucleotides, the CDR3 is TGTGCCAGCAGTTACGACGAACGGTACTACGAGCAGTACTTC.